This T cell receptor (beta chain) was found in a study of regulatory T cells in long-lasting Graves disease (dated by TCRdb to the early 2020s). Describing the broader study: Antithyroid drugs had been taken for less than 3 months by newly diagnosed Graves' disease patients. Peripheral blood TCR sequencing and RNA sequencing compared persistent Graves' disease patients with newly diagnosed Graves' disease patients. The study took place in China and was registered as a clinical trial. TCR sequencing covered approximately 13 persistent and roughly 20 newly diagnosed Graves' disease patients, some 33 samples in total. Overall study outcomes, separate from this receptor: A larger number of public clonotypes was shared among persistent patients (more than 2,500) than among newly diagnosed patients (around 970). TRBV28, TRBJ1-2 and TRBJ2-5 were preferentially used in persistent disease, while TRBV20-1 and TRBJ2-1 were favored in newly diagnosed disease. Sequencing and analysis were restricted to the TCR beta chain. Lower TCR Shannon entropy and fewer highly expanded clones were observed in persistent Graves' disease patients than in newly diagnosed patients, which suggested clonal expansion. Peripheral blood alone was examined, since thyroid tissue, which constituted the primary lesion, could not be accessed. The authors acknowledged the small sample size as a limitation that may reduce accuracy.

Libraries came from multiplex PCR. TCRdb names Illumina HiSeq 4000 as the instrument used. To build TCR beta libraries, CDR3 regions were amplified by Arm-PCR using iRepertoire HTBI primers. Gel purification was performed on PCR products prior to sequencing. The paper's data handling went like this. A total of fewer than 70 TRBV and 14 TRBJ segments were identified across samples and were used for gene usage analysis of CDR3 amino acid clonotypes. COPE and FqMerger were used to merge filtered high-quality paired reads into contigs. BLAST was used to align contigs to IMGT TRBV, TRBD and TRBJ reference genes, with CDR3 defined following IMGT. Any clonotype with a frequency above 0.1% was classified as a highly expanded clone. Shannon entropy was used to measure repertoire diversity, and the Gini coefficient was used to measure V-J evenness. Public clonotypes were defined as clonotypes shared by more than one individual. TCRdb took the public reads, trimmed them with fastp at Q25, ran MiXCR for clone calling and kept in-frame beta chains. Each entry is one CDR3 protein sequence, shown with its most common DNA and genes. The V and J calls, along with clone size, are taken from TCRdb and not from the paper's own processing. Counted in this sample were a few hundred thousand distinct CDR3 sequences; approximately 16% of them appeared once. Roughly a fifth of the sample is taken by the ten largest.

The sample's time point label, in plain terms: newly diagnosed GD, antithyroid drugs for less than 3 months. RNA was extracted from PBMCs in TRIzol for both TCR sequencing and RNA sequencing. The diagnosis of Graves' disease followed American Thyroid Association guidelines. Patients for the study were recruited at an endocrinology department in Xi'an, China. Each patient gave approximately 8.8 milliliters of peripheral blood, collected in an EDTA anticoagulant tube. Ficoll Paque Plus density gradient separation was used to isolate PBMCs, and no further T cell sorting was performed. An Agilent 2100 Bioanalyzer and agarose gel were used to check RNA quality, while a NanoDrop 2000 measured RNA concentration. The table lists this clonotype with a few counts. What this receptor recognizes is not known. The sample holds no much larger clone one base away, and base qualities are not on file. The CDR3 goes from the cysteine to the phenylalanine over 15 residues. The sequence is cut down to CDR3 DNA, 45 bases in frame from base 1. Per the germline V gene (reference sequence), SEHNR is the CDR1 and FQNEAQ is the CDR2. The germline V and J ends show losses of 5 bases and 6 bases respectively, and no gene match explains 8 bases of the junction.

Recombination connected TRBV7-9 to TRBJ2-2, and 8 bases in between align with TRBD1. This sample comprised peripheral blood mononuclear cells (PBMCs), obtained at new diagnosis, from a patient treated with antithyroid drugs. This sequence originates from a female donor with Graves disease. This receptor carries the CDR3 CASSARTGWSGELFF. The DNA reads TGTGCCAGCAGCGCTAGGACAGGGTGGTCCGGGGAGCTGTTTTTT.